The subject of this entry is one T cell receptor (beta chain). Antigen specificity is unknown. There are 15 residues in the CDR3. Germline V gives CDR1 MNHEY, CDR2 SVGEGT. V was clipped by 6 bases and J by 10 bases; unmatched bases: 12. Healthy individuals of Caucasian origin from Russia, aged roughly 6 to 90, served as donors. For the second PCR, which ran for roughly 6 to 12 cycles, a sample-barcoded 5' primer and a J-beta primer mix were used. Tagging of each cDNA molecule was performed by a template-switch adaptor with 12 random nucleotides. MiXCR was run by TCRdb on the 5' RACE reads, yielding one entry per CDR3 protein. This table has roughly 2 million distinct CDR3 sequences, less than 50% appearing once. These data are taken from a study of blood T cells in healthy people across ages. Study-wide findings and caveats: Observed TCR beta diversity per million T cells went down as age went up. This fall followed a roughly linear course with age. Unsorted PBMCs ruled out conclusive naive versus antigen-experienced comparison.

Sequencing was carried out using blood. The receptor was isolated from a woman aged 40 to 50 in good health. This sequence joins TRBV6-2 or TRBV6-3 and TRBJ2-3; 11 nucleotides align to TRBD2. The CDR3 sequence: CASRDPGLADQSQYF. CDR3 DNA: TGTGCCAGCAGGGATCCGGGACTAGCGGACCAATCGCAGTATTTT.